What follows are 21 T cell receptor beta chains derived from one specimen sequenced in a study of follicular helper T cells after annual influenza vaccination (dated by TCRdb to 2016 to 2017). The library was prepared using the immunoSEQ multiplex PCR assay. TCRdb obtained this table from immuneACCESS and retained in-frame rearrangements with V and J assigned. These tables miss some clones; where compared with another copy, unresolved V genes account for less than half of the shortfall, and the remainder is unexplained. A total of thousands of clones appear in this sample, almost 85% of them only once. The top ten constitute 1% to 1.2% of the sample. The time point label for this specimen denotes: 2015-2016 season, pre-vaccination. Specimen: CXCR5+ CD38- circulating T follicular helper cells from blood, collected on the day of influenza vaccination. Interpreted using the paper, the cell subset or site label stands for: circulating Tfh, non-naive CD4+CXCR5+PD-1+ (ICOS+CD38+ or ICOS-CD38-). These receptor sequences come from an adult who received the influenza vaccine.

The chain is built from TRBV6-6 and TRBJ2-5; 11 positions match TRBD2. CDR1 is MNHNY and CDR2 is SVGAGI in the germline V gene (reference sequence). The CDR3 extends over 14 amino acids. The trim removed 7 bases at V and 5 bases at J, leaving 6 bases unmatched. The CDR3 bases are TGTGCCAGCACTCTGACTAGCGGGACGGAGACCCAGTACTTC. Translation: CASTLTSGTETQYF.

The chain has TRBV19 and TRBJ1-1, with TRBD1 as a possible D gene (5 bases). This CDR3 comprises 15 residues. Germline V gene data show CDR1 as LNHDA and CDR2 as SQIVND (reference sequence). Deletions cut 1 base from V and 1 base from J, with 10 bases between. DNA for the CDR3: TGTGCCAGTAGTATAGCCGACAGCGCGAACACTGAAGCTTTCTTT. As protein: CASSIADSANTEAFF.

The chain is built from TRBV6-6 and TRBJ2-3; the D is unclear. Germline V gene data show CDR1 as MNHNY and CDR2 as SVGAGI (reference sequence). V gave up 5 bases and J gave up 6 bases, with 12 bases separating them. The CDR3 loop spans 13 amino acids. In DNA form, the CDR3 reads TGTGCCAGCAGTATCGGACCGGAGGATACGCAGTATTTT. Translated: CASSIGPEDTQYF.

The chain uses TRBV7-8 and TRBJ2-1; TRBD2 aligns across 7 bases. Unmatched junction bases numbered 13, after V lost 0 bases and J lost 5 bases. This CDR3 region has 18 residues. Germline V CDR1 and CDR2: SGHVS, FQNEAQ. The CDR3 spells CASSLAGEGPLKNNEQFF. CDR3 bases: TGTGCCAGCAGCTTAGCGGGGGAGGGGCCATTGAAAAACAATGAGCAGTTCTTC.

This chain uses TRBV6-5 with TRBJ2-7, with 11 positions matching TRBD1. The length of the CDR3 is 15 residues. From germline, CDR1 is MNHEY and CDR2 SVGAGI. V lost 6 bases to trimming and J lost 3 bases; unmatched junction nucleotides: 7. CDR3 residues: CASRSTGTGGYEQYF. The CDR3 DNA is TGTGCCAGCAGATCAACCGGGACAGGGGGCTACGAGCAGTACTTC.

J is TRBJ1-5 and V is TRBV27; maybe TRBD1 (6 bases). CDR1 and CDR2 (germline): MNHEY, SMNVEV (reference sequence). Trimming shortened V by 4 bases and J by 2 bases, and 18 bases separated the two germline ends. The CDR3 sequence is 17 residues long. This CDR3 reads CASSSDTGFRRNQPQHF. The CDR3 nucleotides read TGTGCCAGCAGTTCCGATACAGGGTTTCGGCGCAATCAGCCCCAGCATTTT.

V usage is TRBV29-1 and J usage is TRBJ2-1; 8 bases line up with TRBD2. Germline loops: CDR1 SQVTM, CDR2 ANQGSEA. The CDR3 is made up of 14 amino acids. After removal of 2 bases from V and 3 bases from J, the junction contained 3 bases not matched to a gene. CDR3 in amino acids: CSVETAGGYNEQFF. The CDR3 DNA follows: TGCAGCGTTGAAACGGCGGGAGGCTACAATGAGCAGTTCTTC.

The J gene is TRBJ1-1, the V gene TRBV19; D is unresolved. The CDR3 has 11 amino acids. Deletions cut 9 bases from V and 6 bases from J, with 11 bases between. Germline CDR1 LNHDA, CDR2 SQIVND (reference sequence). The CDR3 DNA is TGTGCCAGCAGGAGGGTATCTGAAGCTTTCTTT. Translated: CASRRVSEAFF.

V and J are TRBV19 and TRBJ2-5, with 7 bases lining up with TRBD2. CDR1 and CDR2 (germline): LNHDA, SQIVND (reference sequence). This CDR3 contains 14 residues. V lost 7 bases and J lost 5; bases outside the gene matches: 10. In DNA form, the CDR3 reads TGTGCCAGTACGCGACGTTGGGGGGGGGAGACCCAGTACTTC. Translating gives CASTRRWGGETQYF.

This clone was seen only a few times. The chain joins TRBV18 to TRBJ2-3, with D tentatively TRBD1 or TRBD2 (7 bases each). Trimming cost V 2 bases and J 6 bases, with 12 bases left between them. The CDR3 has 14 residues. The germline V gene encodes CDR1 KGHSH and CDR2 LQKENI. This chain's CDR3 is CASSPNQGGDTQYF. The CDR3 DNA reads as TGTGCCAGCTCACCAAACCAGGGGGGGGATACGCAGTATTTT. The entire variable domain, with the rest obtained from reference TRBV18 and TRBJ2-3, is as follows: NAGVMQNPRHLVRRRGQEARLRCSPMKGHSHVYWYRQLPEEGLKFMVYLQKENIIDESGMPKERFSAEFPKEGPSILRIQQVVRGDSAAYFCASSPNQGGDTQYFGPGTRLTVL.

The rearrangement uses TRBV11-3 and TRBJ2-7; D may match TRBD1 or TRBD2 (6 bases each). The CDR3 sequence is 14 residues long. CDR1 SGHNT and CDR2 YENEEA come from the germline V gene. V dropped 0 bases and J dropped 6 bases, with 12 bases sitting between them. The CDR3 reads CASSLDSGAPEQYF. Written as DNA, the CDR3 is TGTGCCAGCAGCTTAGATTCGGGGGCCCCCGAGCAGTACTTC.

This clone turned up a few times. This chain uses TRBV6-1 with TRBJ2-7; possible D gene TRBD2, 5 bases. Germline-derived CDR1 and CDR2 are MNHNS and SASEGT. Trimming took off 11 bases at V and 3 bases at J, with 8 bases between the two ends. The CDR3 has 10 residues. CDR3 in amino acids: CAGGGYEQYF. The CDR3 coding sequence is TGTGCCGGAGGCGGCTACGAGCAGTACTTC.

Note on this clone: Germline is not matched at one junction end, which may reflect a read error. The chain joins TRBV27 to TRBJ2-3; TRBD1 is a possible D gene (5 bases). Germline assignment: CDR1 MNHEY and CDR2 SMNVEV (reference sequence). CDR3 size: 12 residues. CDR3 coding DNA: TGTGCCAGCAGCCCGACCACAGGTACGCAGTATTTT. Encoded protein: CASSPTTGTQYF.

The CDR3 region is CAWSVRQGEKLFF. The CDR3 region has the DNA TGTGCCTGGAGTGTACGTCAGGGGGAAAAACTGTTTTTT. The chain is built from TRBV30 and TRBJ1-4; maybe TRBD1 (6 bases). Germline V gives CDR1 GTSNPN, CDR2 SVGIG (reference sequence). The germline V and J ends were trimmed by 0 bases and 8 bases, with 10 bases remaining between them. The CDR3 runs 13 residues.

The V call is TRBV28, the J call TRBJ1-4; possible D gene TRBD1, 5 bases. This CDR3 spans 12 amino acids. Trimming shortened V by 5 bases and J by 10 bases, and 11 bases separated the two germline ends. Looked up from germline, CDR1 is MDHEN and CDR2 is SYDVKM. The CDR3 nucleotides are TGTGCCAGCAGTACAGGTCCCAGAAAACTGTTTTTT. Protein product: CASSTGPRKLFF.

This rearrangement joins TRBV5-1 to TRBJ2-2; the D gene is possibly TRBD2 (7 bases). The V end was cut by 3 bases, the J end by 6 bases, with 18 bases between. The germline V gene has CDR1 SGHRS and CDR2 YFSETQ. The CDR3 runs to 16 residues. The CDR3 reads CASSSGGQWGSGELFF. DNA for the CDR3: TGCGCCAGCAGCTCGGGAGGACAGTGGGGCTCCGGGGAGCTGTTTTTT.

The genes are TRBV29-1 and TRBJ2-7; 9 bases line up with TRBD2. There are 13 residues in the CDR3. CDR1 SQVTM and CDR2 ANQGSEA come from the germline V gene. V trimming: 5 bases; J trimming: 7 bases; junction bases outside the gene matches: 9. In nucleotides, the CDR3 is TGCAGCGTTCGTTATAGCGGGGGAGTGGAGCAGTACTTC. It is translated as CSVRYSGGVEQYF.

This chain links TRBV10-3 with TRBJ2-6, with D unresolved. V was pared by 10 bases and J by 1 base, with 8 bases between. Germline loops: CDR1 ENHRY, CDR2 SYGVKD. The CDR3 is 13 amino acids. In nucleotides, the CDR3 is TGTGCCACCCCCGGGTCTGGGGCCAACGTCCTGACTTTC. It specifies CATPGSGANVLTF.

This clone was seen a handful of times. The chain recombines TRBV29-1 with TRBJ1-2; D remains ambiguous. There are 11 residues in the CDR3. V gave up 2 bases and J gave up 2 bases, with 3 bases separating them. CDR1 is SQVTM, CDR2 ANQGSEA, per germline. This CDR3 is CSVEQNYGYTF. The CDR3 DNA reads TGCAGCGTTGAACAGAACTATGGCTACACCTTC.

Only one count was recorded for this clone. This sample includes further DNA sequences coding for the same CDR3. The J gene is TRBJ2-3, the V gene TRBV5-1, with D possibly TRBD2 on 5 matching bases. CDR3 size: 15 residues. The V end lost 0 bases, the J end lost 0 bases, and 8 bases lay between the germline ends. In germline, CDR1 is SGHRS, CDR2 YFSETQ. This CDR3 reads CASSLDGGSTDTQYF. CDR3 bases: TGCGCCAGCAGCTTGGATGGCGGGAGCACAGATACGCAGTATTTT.

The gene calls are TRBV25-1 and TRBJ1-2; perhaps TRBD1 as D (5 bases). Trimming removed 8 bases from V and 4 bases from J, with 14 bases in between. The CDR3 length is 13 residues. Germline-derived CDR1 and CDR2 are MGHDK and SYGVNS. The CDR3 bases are TGTGCCAGCTGGGGTGGGACGGCCTATGGCTACACCTTC. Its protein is CASWGGTAYGYTF.